This T cell receptor beta chain was retrieved from a study of blood T cell repertoires in COVID-19. About the study: Acute-phase and convalescent COVID-19 samples originated in the United States, Italy and Spain. PBMCs, B-cell-depleted T cells, or T cells provided the cDNA or gDNA that made up the material.

V gave up 5 bases and J gave up 9 bases, with 17 bases separating them. Germline V gene sequence: CDR1 SSHAT, CDR2 FNYEAQ (reference sequence). The CDR3 consists of 14 residues. Sequencing used immunoSEQ multiplex PCR; TCRdb keeps in-frame clones, though not all of them. The table records 200,000 to 300,000 clones, around four fifths of them present only once. This sequence was found in a woman aged 60 to 75 with active or convalescent COVID-19. The genes are TRBV7-7 and TRBJ2-1; a possible D gene is TRBD2 (5 bases). Source material: peripheral blood. CDR3 nucleotide sequence: TGTGCCAGCAGCCCCAGGCTAGCTGCAGGTGAGCAGTTCTTC. Residues: CASSPRLAAGEQFF.